Shown below are 13 T cell receptor beta chains from a single sample sequenced in a study of Japanese encephalitis immunity and Zika vaccine responses. Peptide pools at roughly 1 ug/mL each stimulated CFSE-labeled PBMCs over a roughly six-day culture. Unfixed live CD56-CD19-CD16-CD3+CD4+ CFSE-low cells were sorted as proliferating CD4 T cells. Via MiXCR, TCRdb re-called the 5' RACE reads, giving one row per CDR3 protein. This table has about 1,000 distinct CDR3 sequences, 3.1% appearing once. Sequencing was performed on antigen-activated CD4+ T cells from blood, cultured, taken during a Zika inactivated vaccine study. All receptors derive from an adult man who received an inactivated Zika virus vaccine.

This clonotype is labeled as large. CDR3 sequence reads: CASSHFRSLLAKNIQYF. In DNA form, the CDR3 reads TGCGCCAGCAGTCATTTTCGGTCCCTACTAGCCAAAAACATTCAGTACTTC. V gene TRBV23-1 combines with J gene TRBJ2-4; D uncertain. TRBV23-1 belongs to the ORF category, with a function that is uncertain. CDR3 size: 17 residues. V lost 3 bases to trimming and J lost 0 bases, with 15 bases between them.

This clonotype is deemed medium-sized. The rearrangement joins TRBV5-8 to TRBJ1-2; D is unclear. The length of the CDR3 is 14 residues. The V gene's germline CDR1 is SGHTS and CDR2 YDEGEE. V was clipped by 3 bases and J by 7 bases, with 16 bases between them. Here the CDR3 reads CASSWPGPLLGYTF. In DNA, the CDR3 is TGTGCCAGCAGCTGGCCGGGTCCCCTACTTGGCTACACCTTC.

This clonotype was detected many times. A much larger clone lies one base from this, so it may be a read error. The chain recombines TRBV3-1 with TRBJ2-7; D call uncertain. This CDR3 has 15 amino acids. The germline gives CDR1 LGHDT, CDR2 YNNKEL (reference sequence). CDR3 sequence: CASSQVLGSSHEQYF. The DNA of the CDR3 is TGTGCCAGCAGCCAAGTGCTCGGTAGCTCCCACGAGCAGTACTTC.

This clonotype is labeled as medium-sized. This chain connects TRBV4-3 to TRBJ1-2; D gene unclear. Per germline, CDR1 LGHNA and CDR2 YSLEER. CDR3 size: 17 residues. V lost 0 bases and J 4 bases, leaving 18 bases between the germline ends. CDR3: CASSQETAVGPIYGYTF. DNA of the CDR3: TGCGCCAGCAGCCAAGAGACTGCTGTAGGGCCGATCTATGGCTACACCTTC.

This clonotype rates as large (0.1 to 1%). V and J are TRBV6-2 or TRBV6-3 and TRBJ2-1, with unresolved D. V lost 11 bases and J 6 bases, leaving 11 bases between the germline ends. This CDR3 has 11 amino acids. Germline V gene sequence: CDR1 MNHEY, CDR2 SVGEGT. DNA for the CDR3: TGTGCCGTCCAGGTGGTCAATGAGCAGTTCTTC. It yields the protein CAVQVVNEQFF.

At least ten counts were recorded for this clonotype. The V call is TRBV20-1, the J call TRBJ2-3; TRBD2 matches 13 bases. The germline V gene encodes CDR1 DFQATT and CDR2 SNEGSKA (reference sequence). This CDR3 has 17 residues. After removal of 3 bases from V and 5 bases from J, the junction contained 11 bases not matched to a gene. The CDR3 region is CSASMTLLAGGLDTQYF. CDR3 nucleotides: TGCAGTGCTAGCATGACCCTACTAGCGGGGGGGCTAGATACGCAGTATTTT.

The chain recombines TRBV6-4 with TRBJ1-1, with D possibly matching TRBD1 (5 bases). The CDR3 runs 13 residues. Trimming took off 4 bases at V and 1 base at J, with 7 bases between the two ends. The germline V gene has CDR1 MRHNA and CDR2 SNTAGT. As DNA, the CDR3 is TGTGCCAGCAGTGCGGGGCAGAACACTGAAGCTTTCTTT. Amino acids: CASSAGQNTEAFF.

Sample share makes this clonotype large (0.1 to 1%). V and J are TRBV7-2 and TRBJ1-5; no clear D. Germline V gene data show CDR1 as SGHTA and CDR2 as FQGNSA. This CDR3 spans 14 amino acids. Deletions cut 5 bases from V and 0 bases from J, with 8 bases between. The CDR3 reads CASSETYSNQPQHF. The CDR3 DNA is TGTGCCAGCAGCGAGACCTATAGCAATCAGCCCCAGCATTTT.

Judged by abundance, this clonotype is large (0.1 to 1%). This chain uses TRBV4-1 with TRBJ1-2, with a possible D match to TRBD1 (5 bases). The CDR3 is 15 amino acids. Germline V lookup: CDR1 MGHRA, CDR2 YSYEKL. V dropped 3 bases and J dropped 1 base, with 12 bases sitting between them. Here the CDR3 reads CASSQRDGLNYGYTF. The CDR3 DNA is TGCGCCAGCAGCCAGCGGGACGGGCTTAACTATGGCTACACCTTC.

Note on this clonotype: It differs at one base from a far larger clone, so likely a read error. The V gene is TRBV7-2, the J gene TRBJ1-5, with TRBD1 identical over 7 bases. The CDR3 has 14 residues. Germline V CDR1 and CDR2: SGHTA, FQGNSA. Here the CDR3 DNA reads TGTGCCAGCAGCTTTAGCAGGGGGGTTCAGCCCCGGCATTTT. Translation: CASSFSRGVQPRHF.

By share, this clonotype ranks as medium-sized. This sequence joins TRBV5-3 and TRBJ1-6, with 7 bases identical to TRBD1. TRBV5-3 is an ORF, with its function uncertain. V shed 10 bases and J 5 bases; nucleotides not matched to a gene: 12. This CDR3 has 15 residues. CDR3 loop: CAPPGGVQNNSPLHF. Here the CDR3 DNA reads TGTGCCCCCCCAGGGGGGGTCCAAAATAATTCACCCCTCCACTTT.

Judged by abundance, this clonotype is medium-sized. CDR3 residues: CASSKSPPGTSEQFF. CDR3 coding DNA: TGTGCCAGCAGTAAATCCCCCCCGGGGACGAGTGAGCAGTTCTTC. V usage is TRBV12-3 or TRBV12-4 and J usage is TRBJ2-1; the D call may be TRBD1 or TRBD2 (5 bases each). V gave up 5 bases and J gave up 9 bases, with 20 bases separating them. This CDR3 spans 15 amino acids.

Within the sample, this clonotype is large. The V gene is TRBV20-1, the J gene TRBJ2-1; TRBD1 matches 11 bases. The trim removed 5 bases at V and 8 bases at J, leaving 8 bases unmatched. This CDR3 contains 14 residues. Per the germline V gene, CDR1 is DFQATT and CDR2 is SNEGSKA (reference sequence). The CDR3 region is CSAPRDRGFDEQFF. As DNA, the CDR3 is TGCAGTGCTCCAAGGGACAGGGGGTTCGATGAGCAGTTCTTC.